One sample yielded the 7 T cell receptor beta chains listed below, sequenced in a study of blood T cell repertoires in COVID-19 (dated by TCRdb to between 2020 and 2021). The library was obtained by the immunoSEQ multiplex PCR assay. Not all clones reach the TCRdb copy of this immuneACCESS table, which keeps in-frame sequences only. Checked studies attribute under half of the gap to unresolved V genes and leave the rest unexplained. A total of about 48,000 clones appear in this sample, roughly four fifths of them only once. The ten largest clonotypes hold less than 9.5% of the sample. The source material was peripheral blood. The receptors stem from a man aged 40-50 years with acute or convalescent COVID-19.

The chain couples TRBV5-1 to TRBJ2-5; TRBD2 matches 13 bases. CDR3 length: 15 residues. Germline CDR1 and CDR2: SGHRS and YFSETQ. Losses at the gene ends were 7 bases for V and 5 bases for J; bases not matched to a gene: 8. The CDR3 DNA is TGCGCCAGCGGAACTAGCGGGGGGGCCGGGGAGACCCAGTACTTC. Protein product: CASGTSGGAGETQYF.

This chain connects TRBV29-1 to TRBJ1-1, with D possibly matching TRBD1 (6 bases). CDR1 and CDR2 (germline): SQVTM, ANQGSEA. The CDR3 runs to 13 residues. V was cut by 7 bases and J by 1 base, with 13 bases left in between. CDR3 in DNA: TGCAGCGCTTCACAGGGAACGAACACTGAAGCTTTCTTT. Its translation is CSASQGTNTEAFF.

The chain couples TRBV2 to TRBJ2-1; weak D call: TRBD2 (7 bases). CDR3 size: 15 residues. Germline loops: CDR1 SNHLY, CDR2 FYNNEI. V dropped 4 bases and J dropped 11 bases, with 21 bases sitting between them. Written as DNA, the CDR3 is TGTGCCAGCAGTGGGACTAGGGGGTCCGCAAGTAAGCAGTTCTTC. It translates to CASSGTRGSASKQFF.

The rearrangement links TRBV5-1 to TRBJ2-6; maybe TRBD1 (6 bases). V lost 7 bases and J 0 bases, leaving 17 bases between the germline ends. CDR1 is SGHRS, CDR2 YFSETQ, per germline. CDR3 length: 17 residues. The CDR3 region has the DNA TGCGCCAGCTTAGGGGACATAGATTTCTCTGGGGCCAACGTCCTGACTTTC. Residues: CASLGDIDFSGANVLTF. The entire variable domain, with the rest obtained from reference TRBV5-1 and TRBJ2-6, is as follows: KAGVTQTPRYLIKTRGQQVTLSCSPISGHRSVSWYQQTPGQGLQFLFEYFSETQRNKGNFPGRFSGRQFSNSRSEMNVSTLELGDSALYLCASLGDIDFSGANVLTFGAGSRLTVL.

The chain recombines TRBV9 with TRBJ2-5; 7 nucleotides match TRBD2. Germline V gene data show CDR1 as SGDLS and CDR2 as YYNGEE. Trimming cost V 4 bases and J 2 bases; bases outside gene matches: 8. The CDR3 has 15 amino acids. The CDR3 spells CASSPRLAPQETQYF. The CDR3 DNA follows: TGTGCCAGCAGCCCTCGACTAGCTCCTCAAGAGACCCAGTACTTC.

The CDR3 DNA reads as TGTGCCATCCGAGGACTAGCGGGGGGCCTGGATACGCAGTATTTT. Amino acid sequence: CAIRGLAGGLDTQYF. This chain joins TRBV10-3 and TRBJ2-3; TRBD2 aligns across 14 bases. Germline V lookup: CDR1 ENHRY, CDR2 SYGVKD. The CDR3 is 15 residues long. V gave up 8 bases and J gave up 6 bases; unmatched junction bases: 7.

V gene TRBV12-3 or TRBV12-4 combines with J gene TRBJ1-5; no clear D. This CDR3 has 13 residues. With 4 bases removed from V and 6 bases from J, the gap between germline ends came to 10 bases. The CDR3 sequence: CASSWWSPQPQHF. The CDR3 DNA reads TGTGCCAGCAGTTGGTGGAGTCCTCAGCCCCAGCATTTT.